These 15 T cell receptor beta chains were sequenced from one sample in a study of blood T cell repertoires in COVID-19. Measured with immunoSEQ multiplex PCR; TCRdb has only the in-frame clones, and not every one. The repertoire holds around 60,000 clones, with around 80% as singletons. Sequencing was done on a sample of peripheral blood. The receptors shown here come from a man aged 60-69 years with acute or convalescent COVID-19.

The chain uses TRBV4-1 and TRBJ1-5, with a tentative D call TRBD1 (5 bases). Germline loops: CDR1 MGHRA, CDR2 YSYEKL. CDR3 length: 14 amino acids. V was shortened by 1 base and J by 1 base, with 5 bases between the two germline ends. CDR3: CASSQAGSNQPQHF. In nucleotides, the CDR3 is TGCGCCAGCAGCCAAGCAGGGAGCAATCAGCCCCAGCATTTT.

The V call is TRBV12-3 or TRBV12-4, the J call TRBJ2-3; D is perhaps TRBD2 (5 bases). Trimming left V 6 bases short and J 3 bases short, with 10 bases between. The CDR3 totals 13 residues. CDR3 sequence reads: CASRLPGTDTQYF. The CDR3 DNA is TGTGCCAGCAGACTTCCGGGAACAGATACGCAGTATTTT.

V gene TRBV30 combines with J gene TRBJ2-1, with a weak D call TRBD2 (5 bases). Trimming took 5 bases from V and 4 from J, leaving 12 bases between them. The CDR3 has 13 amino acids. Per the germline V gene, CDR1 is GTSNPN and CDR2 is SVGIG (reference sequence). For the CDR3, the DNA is TGTGCCTGGGGACGGGATCCGTACAATGAGCAGTTCTTC. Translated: CAWGRDPYNEQFF.

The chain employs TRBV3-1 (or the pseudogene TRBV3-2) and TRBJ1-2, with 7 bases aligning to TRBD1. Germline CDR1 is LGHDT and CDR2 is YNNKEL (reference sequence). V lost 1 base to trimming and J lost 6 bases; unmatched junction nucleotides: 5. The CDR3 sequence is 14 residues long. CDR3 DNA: TGTGCCAGCAGCCAAGGGGACAGAGATAATGGCTACACCTTC. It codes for CASSQGDRDNGYTF.

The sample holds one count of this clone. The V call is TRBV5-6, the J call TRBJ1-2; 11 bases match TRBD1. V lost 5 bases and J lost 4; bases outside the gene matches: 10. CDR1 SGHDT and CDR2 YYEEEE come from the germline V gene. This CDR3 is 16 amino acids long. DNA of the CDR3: TGTGCCAGCAGAGGGGGGACAGGGGGAGGTATCTATGGCTACACCTTC. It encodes CASRGGTGGGIYGYTF.

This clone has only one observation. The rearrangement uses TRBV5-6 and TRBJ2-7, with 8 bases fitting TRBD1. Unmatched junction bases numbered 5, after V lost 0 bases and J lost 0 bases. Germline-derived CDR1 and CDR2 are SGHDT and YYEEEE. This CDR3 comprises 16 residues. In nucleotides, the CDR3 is TGTGCCAGCAGCTTGGTGGGGGGACAGGTCTCCTACGAGCAGTACTTC. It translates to CASSLVGGQVSYEQYF.

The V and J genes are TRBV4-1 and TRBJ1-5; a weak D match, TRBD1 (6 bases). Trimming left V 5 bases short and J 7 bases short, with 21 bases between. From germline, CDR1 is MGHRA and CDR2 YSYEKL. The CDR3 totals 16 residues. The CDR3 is CASSVIPTGSLQPQHF. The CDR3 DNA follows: TGCGCCAGCAGCGTGATCCCAACAGGGAGCCTGCAGCCCCAGCATTTT.

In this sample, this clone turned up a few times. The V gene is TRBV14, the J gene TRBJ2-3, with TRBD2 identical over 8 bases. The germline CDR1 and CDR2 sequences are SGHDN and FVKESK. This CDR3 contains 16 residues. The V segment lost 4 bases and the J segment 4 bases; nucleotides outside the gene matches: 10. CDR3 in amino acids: CASSLPGAGGADTQYF. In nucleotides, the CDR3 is TGTGCCAGCAGCCTACCCGGGGCGGGGGGCGCAGATACGCAGTATTTT.

The CDR3 sequence: CASSSSDRNQETQYF. CDR3 coding DNA: TGTGCCAGCAGCTCGTCGGACAGGAACCAAGAGACCCAGTACTTC. The V gene is TRBV7-6, the J gene TRBJ2-5, with 7 bases aligning to TRBD1. V trimming: 4 bases; J trimming: 0 bases; junction bases outside the gene matches: 5. Germline V gene sequence: CDR1 SGHVS, CDR2 FNYEAQ. This CDR3 region has 15 residues.

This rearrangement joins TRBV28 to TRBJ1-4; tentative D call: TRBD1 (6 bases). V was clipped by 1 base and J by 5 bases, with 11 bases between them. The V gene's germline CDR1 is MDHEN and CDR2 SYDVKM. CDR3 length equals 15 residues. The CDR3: CASSLSHRVNEKLFF. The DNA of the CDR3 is TGTGCCAGCAGTTTATCCCACAGGGTCAATGAAAAACTGTTTTTT. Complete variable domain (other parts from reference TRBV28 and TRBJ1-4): DVKVTQSSRYLVKRTGEKVFLECVQDMDHENMFWYRQDPGLGLRLIYFSYDVKMKEKGDIPEGYSVSREKKERFSLILESASTNQTSMYLCASSLSHRVNEKLFFGSGTQLSVL.

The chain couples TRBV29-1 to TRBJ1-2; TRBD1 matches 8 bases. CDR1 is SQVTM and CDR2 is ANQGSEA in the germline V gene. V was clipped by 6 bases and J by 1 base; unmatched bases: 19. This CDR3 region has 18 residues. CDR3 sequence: CSVRNRGDRSGLNYGYTF. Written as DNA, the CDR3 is TGCAGCGTACGAAACCGGGGGGACAGGTCGGGACTTAACTATGGCTACACCTTC.

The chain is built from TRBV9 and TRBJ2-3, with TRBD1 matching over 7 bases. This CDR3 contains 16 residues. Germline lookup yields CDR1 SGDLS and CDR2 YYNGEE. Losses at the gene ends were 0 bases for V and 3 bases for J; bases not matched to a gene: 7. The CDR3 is CASSVEGGARTDTQYF. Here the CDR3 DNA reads TGTGCCAGCAGCGTAGAAGGGGGCGCAAGGACAGATACGCAGTATTTT.

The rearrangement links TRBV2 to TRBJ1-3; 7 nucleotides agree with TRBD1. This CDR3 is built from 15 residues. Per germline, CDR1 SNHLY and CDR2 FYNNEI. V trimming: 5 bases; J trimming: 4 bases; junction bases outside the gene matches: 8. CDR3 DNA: TGTGCCAGCAGTCCCGACAGGGCAAAGGGAAACACCATATATTTT. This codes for CASSPDRAKGNTIYF.

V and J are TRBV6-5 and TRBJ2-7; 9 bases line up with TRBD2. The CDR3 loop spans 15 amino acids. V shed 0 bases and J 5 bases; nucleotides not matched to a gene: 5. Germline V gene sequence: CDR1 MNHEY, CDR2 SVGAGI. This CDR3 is CASSYSSGGTHEQYF. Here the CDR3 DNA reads TGTGCCAGCAGTTACTCGAGCGGGGGGACCCACGAGCAGTACTTC.

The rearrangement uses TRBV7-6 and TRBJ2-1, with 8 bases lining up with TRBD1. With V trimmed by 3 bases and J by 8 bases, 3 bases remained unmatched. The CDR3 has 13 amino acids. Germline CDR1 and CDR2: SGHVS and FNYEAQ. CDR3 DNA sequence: TGTGCCAGCAGCTTTGGACAGGGCTATGAGCAGTTCTTC. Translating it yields CASSFGQGYEQFF.